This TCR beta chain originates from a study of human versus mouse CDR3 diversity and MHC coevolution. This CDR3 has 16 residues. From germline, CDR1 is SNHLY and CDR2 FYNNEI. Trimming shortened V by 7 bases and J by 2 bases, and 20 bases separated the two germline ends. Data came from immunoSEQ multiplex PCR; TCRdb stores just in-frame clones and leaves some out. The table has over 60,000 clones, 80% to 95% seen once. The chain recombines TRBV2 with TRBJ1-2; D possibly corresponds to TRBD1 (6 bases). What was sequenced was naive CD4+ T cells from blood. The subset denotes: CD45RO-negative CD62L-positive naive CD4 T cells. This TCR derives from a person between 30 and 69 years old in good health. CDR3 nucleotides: TGTGCCAGCACTACTAGGGGGACCTTAGGGAACTATGGCTACACCTTC. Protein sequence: CASTTRGTLGNYGYTF.